The rows below give T cell receptor beta chains drawn from one sample of a study of PD-1 blockade in classical Hodgkin lymphoma. TCRdb's copy holds only in-frame clones and misses some; the assay was immunoSEQ multiplex PCR. The table lists tens of thousands of clones, about 73% of them singletons. The starting material was peripheral blood mononuclear cells (PBMCs), obtained at baseline. The source is a human donor with classical Hodgkin lymphoma. Both conserved end residues are part of each CDR3. A D gene is named only where the DNA matches it firmly. Clone size is shown for a subset of rows, as once, few, many or a class of expanded clone.

J gene: TRBJ2-7; clone size: .; V gene: TRBV30; D gene: .; CDR3 protein: CACQIMGEQYF; CDR3 DNA: TGTGCCTGCCAAATCATGGGCGAGCAGTACTTC
J gene: TRBJ2-3; clone size: few; V gene: TRBV2; D gene: TRBD2; CDR3 protein: CASSEGMGLAGVGTQYF; CDR3 DNA: TGTGCCAGCAGTGAAGGGATGGGACTAGCGGGGGTTGGTACGCAGTATTTT
J gene: TRBJ1-2; clone size: .; V gene: TRBV6-1; D gene: .; CDR3 protein: CASSVIGGNPNYGYTF; CDR3 DNA: TGTGCCAGCAGTGTTATTGGCGGGAACCCTAACTATGGCTACACCTTC
J gene: TRBJ1-5; clone size: .; V gene: TRBV6-6; D gene: .; CDR3 protein: CASSYAFPDSSTPQHF; CDR3 DNA: TGTGCCAGCAGTTACGCGTTTCCGGATTCTTCTACGCCCCAGCATTTT
J gene: TRBJ2-1; clone size: .; V gene: TRBV7-7; D gene: TRBD2; CDR3 protein: CASSLERLAGEQFF; CDR3 DNA: TGTGCTAGCAGCTTAGAAAGACTAGCGGGAGAACAGTTCTTC
J gene: TRBJ2-1; clone size: few; V gene: TRBV6-4; D gene: TRBD1; CDR3 protein: CASSPRSLDRGRNEQFF; CDR3 DNA: TGTGCCAGCAGTCCACGGTCCCTGGACAGGGGGCGCAATGAGCAGTTCTTC
J gene: TRBJ1-4; clone size: few; V gene: TRBV28; D gene: .; CDR3 protein: CASSRGENEKLFF; CDR3 DNA: TGTGCCAGCAGCCGGGGCGAAAATGAAAAACTGTTTTTT
J gene: TRBJ2-7; clone size: .; V gene: TRBV6-5; D gene: .; CDR3 protein: CASSYSTGVDEQYF; CDR3 DNA: TGTGCCAGCAGTTACTCGACTGGGGTGGACGAGCAGTACTTC
J gene: TRBJ1-2; clone size: .; V gene: TRBV15; D gene: TRBD1; CDR3 protein: CATSRGQGVNYGYTF; CDR3 DNA: TGTGCCACCAGCAGAGGACAGGGGGTTAACTATGGCTACACCTTC
J gene: TRBJ1-1; clone size: .; V gene: TRBV28; D gene: .; CDR3 protein: CASSPSQGRETEAFF; CDR3 DNA: TGTGCCAGCAGCCCTTCTCAGGGAAGGGAAACTGAAGCTTTCTTT
J gene: TRBJ2-1; clone size: few; V gene: TRBV2; D gene: TRBD2; CDR3 protein: CASSEPTSGTSVYNEQFF; CDR3 DNA: TGTGCCAGCAGTGAACCGACCTCCGGGACTAGCGTCTACAATGAGCAGTTCTTC
J gene: TRBJ2-5; clone size: .; V gene: TRBV6-6; D gene: TRBD2; CDR3 protein: CASSLAGGTQYF; CDR3 DNA: TGTGCCAGCAGTTTGGCGGGGGGGACCCAGTACTTC
J gene: TRBJ2-2; clone size: .; V gene: TRBV27; D gene: TRBD1; CDR3 protein: CASSLSGQGADGELFF; CDR3 DNA: TGTGCCAGCAGTTTATCAGGACAGGGGGCAGACGGGGAGCTGTTTTTT
J gene: TRBJ2-7; clone size: .; V gene: TRBV4-1; D gene: .; CDR3 protein: CASSPGASGSYEQYF; CDR3 DNA: TGCGCCAGCAGCCCGGGGGCTAGCGGATCCTACGAGCAGTACTTC
J gene: TRBJ2-2; clone size: .; V gene: TRBV7-9; D gene: .; CDR3 protein: CASITGARINTGELFF; CDR3 DNA: TGTGCCAGCATCACGGGGGCGCGGATTAACACCGGGGAGCTGTTTTTT
J gene: TRBJ2-5; clone size: once; V gene: TRBV5-4; D gene: .; CDR3 protein: CASSSTVYQETQYF; CDR3 DNA: TGTGCCAGCAGCTCGACAGTGTACCAAGAGACCCAGTACTTC
J gene: TRBJ2-7; clone size: few; V gene: TRBV4-1; D gene: .; CDR3 protein: CASSQGHGQFPYEQYF; CDR3 DNA: TGCGCCAGCAGCCAAGGCCATGGACAGTTTCCCTACGAGCAGTACTTC
J gene: TRBJ2-7; clone size: .; V gene: TRBV7-8; D gene: .; CDR3 protein: CASSLAAGRDYEQYF; CDR3 DNA: TGTGCCAGCAGCTTAGCGGCCGGGCGGGACTACGAGCAGTACTTC
J gene: TRBJ2-2; clone size: .; V gene: TRBV27; D gene: TRBD1; CDR3 protein: CATLDRVNTGELFF; CDR3 DNA: TGTGCCACCTTGGACAGGGTGAACACCGGGGAGCTGTTTTTT
J gene: TRBJ1-1; clone size: .; V gene: TRBV2; D gene: TRBD1; CDR3 protein: CASTGTLTGTTEAFF; CDR3 DNA: TGTGCCAGCACTGGAACCTTGACAGGGACCACTGAAGCTTTCTTT
J gene: TRBJ1-1; clone size: .; V gene: TRBV28; D gene: .; CDR3 protein: CASSLLLGGNTEAFF; CDR3 DNA: TGTGCCAGCAGTTTACTGTTGGGGGGGAACACTGAAGCTTTCTTT
J gene: TRBJ1-2; clone size: .; V gene: TRBV19; D gene: .; CDR3 protein: CASSITAGDNYGYTF; CDR3 DNA: TGTGCCAGTAGTATCACCGCAGGGGACAACTATGGCTACACCTTC
J gene: TRBJ2-1; clone size: .; V gene: TRBV10-3; D gene: TRBD2; CDR3 protein: CAISESDSQRSSGTYNEQFF; CDR3 DNA: TGTGCCATCAGTGAGTCGGACTCTCAGAGGTCTAGCGGGACCTACAATGAGCAGTTCTTC